The 23 T cell receptor beta chains presented below share a single source sample, sequenced in a study of vaccination effects on CD4 cells after COVID-19. Their specific antigens are unknown. TCRdb keeps only in-frame clones here, not all; method: immunoSEQ multiplex PCR. The sample yields tens of thousands of clones, around 73% seen once. CD4+ T cells were isolated after around ten days of culture. Participants were vaccinated with two doses of either the BNT162b2 or mRNA-1273 vaccine. Sequenced here: CD4+ T cells from PBMCs cultured without peptide, sampled after COVID-19 vaccination. The receptor set was obtained from a human donor who received a COVID-19 vaccine.

The chain is built from TRBV7-8 and TRBJ2-5; 8 bases align to TRBD2. Germline CDR1 SGHVS, CDR2 FQNEAQ. V dropped 3 bases and J dropped 4; count of bases not matched to a gene: 10. CDR3 length: 16 amino acids. The CDR3 protein is CASSFSSGVIRETQYF. The CDR3 DNA follows: TGTGCCAGCAGCTTTAGTAGCGGGGTAATTCGAGAGACCCAGTACTTC.

The rearrangement uses TRBV7-9 and TRBJ2-5; the D is unclear. Germline CDR1 SEHNR, CDR2 FQNEAQ (reference sequence). V was clipped by 7 bases and J by 1 base, with 13 bases between them. CDR3 length: 14 amino acids. CDR3 residues: CASTWPNPQETQYF. The CDR3 DNA reads TGTGCCAGCACCTGGCCGAACCCCCAAGAGACCCAGTACTTC.

V and J are TRBV7-9 and TRBJ2-3; D remains ambiguous. The V gene lost 5 bases and the J gene lost 0 bases, with 9 bases spanning the gap. Germline V lookup: CDR1 SEHNR, CDR2 FQNEAQ (reference sequence). The CDR3 sequence is 14 residues long. CDR3 loop: CASSLGRSTDTQYF. The CDR3 nucleotides read TGTGCCAGCAGCCTCGGGCGGAGCACAGATACGCAGTATTTT.

The chain is built from TRBV24-1 and TRBJ1-2; TRBD1 matches 7 bases. This CDR3 is built from 14 residues. V gave up 7 bases and J gave up 3 bases; unmatched junction bases: 7. The germline V gene has CDR1 KGHDR and CDR2 SFDVKD. CDR3 in amino acids: CATSRDSSDYGYTF. CDR3 DNA: TGTGCCACCAGCCGGGACAGCTCTGACTATGGCTACACCTTC.

The V call is TRBV14, the J call TRBJ2-7; 9 bases are a match to TRBD2. The CDR3 is 14 amino acids. CDR1 and CDR2 from the germline V gene are SGHDN and FVKESK. J gave up 2 bases and V 4 bases, and 3 bases lay outside the gene matches. The chain's CDR3 is CASSRGGGAYEQYV. CDR3 DNA sequence: TGTGCCAGCAGCCGAGGCGGGGGGGCCTACGAGCAGTACGTC.

This clone was seen only once. This rearrangement joins TRBV15 to TRBJ2-5; possibly TRBD1 for D (6 bases). Trimming left V 8 bases short and J 5 bases short, with 21 bases between. Germline lookup yields CDR1 LNHNV and CDR2 YYDKDF (reference sequence). The CDR3 runs 15 residues. CDR3 loop: CATADRYRDGETQYF. CDR3 nucleotide sequence: TGTGCCACCGCAGATAGGTACAGGGACGGGGAGACCCAGTACTTC.

The chain combines TRBV20-1 with TRBJ2-5; the D gene is possibly TRBD2 (5 bases). Looked up from germline, CDR1 is DFQATT and CDR2 is SNEGSKA (reference sequence). The CDR3 totals 15 residues. V lost 3 bases and J lost 2, with 16 bases in between. CDR3 nucleotide sequence: TGCAGTGCTAGTGTCCCGCCCGGGGTTCAAGAGACCCAGTACTTC. Translated: CSASVPPGVQETQYF.

The chain is built from TRBV28 and TRBJ1-1; D not resolved. Germline V gene sequence: CDR1 MDHEN, CDR2 SYDVKM. The CDR3 contains 16 residues. V dropped 5 bases and J dropped 1 base, with 17 bases sitting between them. The CDR3 DNA follows: TGTGCCAGCAGTCCGTCGAGATCCCTGGCGAACACTGAAGCTTTCTTT. The encoded protein is CASSPSRSLANTEAFF.

This clone was detected once. This chain joins TRBV18 and TRBJ1-2; TRBD1 aligns across 8 bases. CDR3 length: 15 residues. Trimming at V came to 3 bases and at J to 8 bases, leaving 11 bases not matched to a gene. CDR1 and CDR2 from the germline V gene are KGHSH and LQKENI. The CDR3 bases are TGTGCCAGCTCACCCGGGGCAGGGGGCGCGGGAGGCTACACCTTC. Its translation: CASSPGAGGAGGYTF. Looking up the rest from reference TRBV18 and TRBJ1-2 gives the full variable domain: NAGVMQNPRHLVRRRGQEARLRCSPMKGHSHVYWYRQLPEEGLKFMVYLQKENIIDESGMPKERFSAEFPKEGPSILRIQQVVRGDSAAYFCASSPGAGGAGGYTFGSGTRLTVV.

This chain links TRBV5-1 with TRBJ2-1; 13 bases agree with TRBD2. Germline V lookup: CDR1 SGHRS, CDR2 YFSETQ. This CDR3 is 17 amino acids long. V shed 0 bases and J 8 bases; nucleotides not matched to a gene: 8. The CDR3 DNA reads TGCGCCAGCAGCTTGGGACTAGCGGGGGGTTACACCGATGAGCAGTTCTTC. It specifies CASSLGLAGGYTDEQFF.

This rearrangement joins TRBV18 to TRBJ2-1; possibly TRBD2 for D (6 bases). V lost 2 bases and J lost 6, with 14 bases in between. Germline V gene lookup returns CDR1 KGHSH and CDR2 LQKENI. The CDR3 is 15 amino acids. CDR3 region: CASSPKRQGGNEQFF. CDR3 DNA sequence: TGTGCCAGCTCACCAAAGCGGCAGGGAGGCAATGAGCAGTTCTTC.

The chain is built from TRBV7-3 and TRBJ1-6; D remains ambiguous. The CDR3 is made up of 13 amino acids. Trimming pared 1 base from V and 7 bases from J, leaving 5 bases between. Germline CDR1 reads SGHTA; CDR2 reads FQGTGA. The CDR3 coding sequence is TGTGCCAGCAGCTTAAGTCGAAATTCACCCCTCCACTTT. This sequence encodes CASSLSRNSPLHF. The full variable domain, its missing parts supplied by reference TRBV7-3 and TRBJ1-6, is GAGVSQTPSNKVTEKGKYVELRCDPISGHTALYWYRQSLGQGPEFLIYFQGTGAADDSGLPNDRFFAVRPEGSVSTLKIQRTERGDSAVYLCASSLSRNSPLHFGNGTRLTVT.

Turning to this clone: Different DNA sequences within this sample yield the same CDR3. This chain connects TRBV6-5 to TRBJ1-2; no definite D call. Germline-derived CDR1 and CDR2 are MNHEY and SVGAGI. V gave up 0 bases and J gave up 2 bases, with 7 bases separating them. This CDR3 has 14 residues. Here the CDR3 reads CASSYSTPNYGYTF. Written as DNA, the CDR3 is TGTGCCAGCAGTTACTCGACCCCCAACTATGGCTACACCTTC.

Only a few counts were recorded for this clone. The chain carries TRBV19 and TRBJ1-3; 7 bases are a match to TRBD1. Germline CDR1 is LNHDA and CDR2 is SQIVND (reference sequence). The V segment lost 5 bases and the J segment 2 bases; nucleotides outside the gene matches: 12. The CDR3 totals 17 residues. The CDR3 reads CASSSWTGTGPGNTIYF. CDR3 nucleotides: TGTGCCAGTAGTTCATGGACAGGTACCGGGCCTGGAAACACCATATATTTT.

The chain couples TRBV28 to TRBJ2-7; 8 nucleotides agree with TRBD2. CDR3 length equals 14 residues. Germline V gives CDR1 MDHEN, CDR2 SYDVKM. The V and J ends lost 6 bases and 3 bases, in that order; junction bases with no gene match: 7. The CDR3 here is CASSIYGTSYEQYV. Here the CDR3 DNA reads TGTGCCAGCAGCATTTACGGGACTAGCTACGAGCAGTACGTC.

The chain uses TRBV6-5 and TRBJ1-6; D is undetermined. CDR3 size: 14 residues. Germline lookup yields CDR1 MNHEY and CDR2 SVGAGI. Trimming stripped 8 bases from V and 4 bases from J, with 12 bases between. CDR3 in amino acids: CASHARRYNSPLHF. DNA for the CDR3: TGTGCCAGCCACGCCCGTCGGTATAATTCACCCCTCCACTTT.

The chain employs TRBV12-3 or TRBV12-4 and TRBJ2-7; D is unresolved. The V and J ends lost 5 bases and 1 base respectively, with 9 bases between them. The CDR3 is 13 amino acids. This chain's CDR3 is CASSPGGSYEQYV. The CDR3 DNA follows: TGTGCCAGCAGTCCCGGTGGGTCCTACGAGCAGTACGTC.

The chain employs TRBV6-5 and TRBJ1-1, with 7 bases identical to TRBD1. This CDR3 has 16 amino acids. V dropped 2 bases and J dropped 4; count of bases not matched to a gene: 10. CDR1 and CDR2 from the germline V gene are MNHEY and SVGAGI. The CDR3 loop is CASSYPGAGGFTEAFF. DNA of the CDR3: TGTGCCAGCAGTTACCCAGGGGCAGGGGGTTTCACTGAAGCTTTCTTT.

J is TRBJ2-3 and V is TRBV4-1; 8 positions agree with TRBD1. The CDR3 has 15 residues. From germline, CDR1 is MGHRA and CDR2 YSYEKL. The ends lost 4 bases at V and 6 bases at J; junction bases unmatched: 9. The CDR3 sequence is CASSLGAGGSDTQYF. The CDR3 bases are TGCGCCAGCAGCCTGGGGGCAGGGGGCAGCGATACGCAGTATTTT.

This clone was detected only a few times. This chain links TRBV4-1 with TRBJ1-1, with D hard to call. Between the trimmed V and J ends, which lost 1 base and 0 bases, there was a span of 6 bases. This CDR3 contains 14 residues. CDR1 and CDR2 (germline): MGHRA, YSYEKL. This chain's CDR3 is CASSQVPLNTEAFF. The CDR3 bases are TGCGCCAGCAGCCAAGTCCCCCTGAACACTGAAGCTTTCTTT.

In DNA, the CDR3 is TGTGCCAGCAGACAGGGAACCTTTCAGCCCCAGCATTTT. It specifies CASRQGTFQPQHF. V and J are TRBV19 and TRBJ1-5, with 7 nucleotides matching TRBD1. V shed 9 bases, J shed 6 bases, and the junction held 8 bases outside the gene matches. This CDR3 has 13 residues. Per the germline V gene, CDR1 is LNHDA and CDR2 is SQIVND (reference sequence).

This chain uses TRBV6-1 with TRBJ2-3, with 8 bases fitting TRBD1. CDR3 size: 18 residues. Trimming cost V 1 base and J 0 bases; bases outside gene matches: 9. Looked up from germline, CDR1 is MNHNS and CDR2 is SASEGT. This CDR3 is CASSEVAGGFFSTDTQYF. For the CDR3, the DNA is TGTGCCAGCAGTGAAGTGGCAGGGGGCTTTTTTAGCACAGATACGCAGTATTTT.

Here the CDR3 reads CATRAVPETGELFF. The CDR3 nucleotides are TGTGCCACCAGGGCGGTCCCGGAGACCGGGGAGCTGTTTTTT. The rearrangement joins TRBV24-1 to TRBJ2-2; D unresolved. The length of the CDR3 is 14 residues. Trimming stripped 7 bases from V and 5 bases from J, with 13 bases between. CDR1 and CDR2 (germline): KGHDR, SFDVKD.